The T cell receptor beta chain described here comes from a study of response to subunit inactivated influenza vaccine. TCRdb reprocessed the RT-PCR reads via MiXCR and lists one record per CDR3 protein. The sample has approximately 530,000 distinct CDR3 sequences, under 8.5% seen once; the top ten hold over 10%. Findings and limits, study-wide: Seasonal influenza vaccination, on each occasion, was suggested by the authors to recruit few new T cells.

For this clonotype: No antigen is known for it.

The receptor comes from a man aged 45 to 70 who received an inactivated influenza vaccine. The sample here was PBMCs from blood, taken 23 months after vaccination.

The DNA of the CDR3 is TGTGCCAGCAGCTCACCCGGGACAGGACTTAACAATGAGCAGTTCTTC. Amino acid sequence: CASSSPGTGLNNEQFF. V is TRBV7-9 and J is TRBJ2-1, with 8 bases matching TRBD1. The CDR3 contains 16 residues. Germline lookup yields CDR1 SEHNR and CDR2 FQNEAQ (reference sequence). The junction had 10 bases not matched to a gene; V was cut back by 4 bases and J by 5 bases.